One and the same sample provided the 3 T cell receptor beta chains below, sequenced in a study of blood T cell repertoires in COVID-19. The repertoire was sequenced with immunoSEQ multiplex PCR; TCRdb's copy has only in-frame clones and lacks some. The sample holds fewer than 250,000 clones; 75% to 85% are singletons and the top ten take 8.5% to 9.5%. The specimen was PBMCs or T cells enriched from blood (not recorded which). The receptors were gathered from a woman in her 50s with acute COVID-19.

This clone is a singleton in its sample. The CDR3 loop reads CASSDGQVGKTEAFF. CDR3 bases: TGTGCCAGCAGCGACGGACAGGTAGGGAAGACTGAAGCTTTCTTT. The chain links TRBV6-4 to TRBJ1-1, with 7 bases that match TRBD1. V lost 6 bases and J lost 5; bases outside the gene matches: 12. CDR3 size: 15 residues. Germline CDR1 and CDR2: MRHNA and SNTAGT.

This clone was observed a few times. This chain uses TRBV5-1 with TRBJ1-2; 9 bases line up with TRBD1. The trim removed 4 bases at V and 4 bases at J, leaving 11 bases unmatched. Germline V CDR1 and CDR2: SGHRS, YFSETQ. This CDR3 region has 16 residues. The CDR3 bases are TGCGCCAGCAGCGAGGGGACAGGGACTTCTGGCTATGGCTACACCTTC. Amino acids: CASSEGTGTSGYGYTF.

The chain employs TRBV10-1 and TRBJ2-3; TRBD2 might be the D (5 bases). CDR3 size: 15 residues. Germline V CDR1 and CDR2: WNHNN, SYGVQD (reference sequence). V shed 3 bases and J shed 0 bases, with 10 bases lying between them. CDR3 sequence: CASSETGDSTDTQYF. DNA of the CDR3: TGCGCCAGCAGTGAAACCGGGGATAGCACAGATACGCAGTATTTT.